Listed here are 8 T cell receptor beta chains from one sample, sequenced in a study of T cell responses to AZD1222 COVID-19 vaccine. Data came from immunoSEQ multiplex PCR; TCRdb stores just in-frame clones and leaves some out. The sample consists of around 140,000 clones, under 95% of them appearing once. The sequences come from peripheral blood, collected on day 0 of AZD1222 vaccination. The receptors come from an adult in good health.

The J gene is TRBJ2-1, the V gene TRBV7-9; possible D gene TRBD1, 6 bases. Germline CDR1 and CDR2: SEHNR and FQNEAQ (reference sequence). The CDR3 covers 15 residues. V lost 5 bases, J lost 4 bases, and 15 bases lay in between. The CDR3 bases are TGTGCCAGCAGCCAATCCGGGACACAATACAATGAGCAGTTCTTC. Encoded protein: CASSQSGTQYNEQFF.

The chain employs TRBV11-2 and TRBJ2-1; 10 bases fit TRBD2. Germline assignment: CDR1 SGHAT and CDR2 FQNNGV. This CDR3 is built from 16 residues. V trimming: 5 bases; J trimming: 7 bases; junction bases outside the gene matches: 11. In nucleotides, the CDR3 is TGTGCCAGCAGCATACTAAGCGGGGGGGCCGGGAATGAGCAGTTCTTC. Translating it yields CASSILSGGAGNEQFF.

The CDR3 bases are TGTGCCAGCAGCTTCTCAGGGATGGCCTATGGCTACACCTTC. It codes for CASSFSGMAYGYTF. The rearrangement joins TRBV7-9 to TRBJ1-2, with TRBD1 as a possible D gene (5 bases). The CDR3 has 14 amino acids. Trimming removed 3 bases from V and 4 bases from J, with 12 bases in between. CDR1 is SEHNR and CDR2 is FQNEAQ in the germline V gene (reference sequence).

CDR3 amino acids: CANPGSALSGANVLTF. In nucleotides, the CDR3 is TGTGCCAACCCAGGGTCCGCCCTCTCTGGGGCCAACGTCCTGACTTTC. The chain uses TRBV21-1 and TRBJ2-6; the table calls TRBD1, which could not be checked here. TRBV21-1 is recorded as a pseudogene. The CDR3 consists of 16 residues.

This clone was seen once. The CDR3 loop is CASSLSAGNTYGYTF. The CDR3, as DNA: TGCGCCAGCAGCCTCTCGGCGGGGAACACCTATGGCTACACCTTC. The genes are TRBV5-1 and TRBJ1-2, with D unresolved. V dropped 4 bases and J dropped 4 bases, with 17 bases sitting between them. The CDR3 contains 15 residues. Germline CDR1 and CDR2: SGHRS and YFSETQ.

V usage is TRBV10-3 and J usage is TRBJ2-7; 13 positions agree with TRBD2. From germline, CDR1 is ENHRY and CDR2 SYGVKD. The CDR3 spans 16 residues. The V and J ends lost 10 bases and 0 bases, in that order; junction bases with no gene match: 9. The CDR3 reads CATGGLAGAPSYEQYF. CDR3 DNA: TGTGCCACAGGTGGACTAGCGGGGGCCCCCTCCTACGAGCAGTACTTC.

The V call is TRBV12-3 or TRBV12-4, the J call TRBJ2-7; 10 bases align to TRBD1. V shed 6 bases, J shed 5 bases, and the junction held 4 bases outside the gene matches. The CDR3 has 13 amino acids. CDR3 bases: TGTGCCAGCAGACGACAGGGGGCCGACGAGCAGTACTTC. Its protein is CASRRQGADEQYF.

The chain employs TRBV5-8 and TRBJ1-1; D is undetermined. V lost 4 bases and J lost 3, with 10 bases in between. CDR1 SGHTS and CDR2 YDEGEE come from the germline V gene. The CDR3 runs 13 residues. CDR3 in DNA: TGTGCCAGCAGCAACAGTAGGGACACTGAAGCTTTCTTT. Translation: CASSNSRDTEAFF.